The sequence of this TCR beta chain was determined in a study of a mutant IDH1 vaccine in newly diagnosed glioma. As for this clone: As yet, its antigen is unknown.

Method: immunoSEQ multiplex PCR; TCRdb's copy keeps in-frame clones and lacks some. The sample gives almost 30,000 clones, around 90% of which show up once; approximately 3.4% is in the top ten. Specified time point: week 5, during vaccination. In every dose of vaccine, 300 ug of mutant IDH1 20-mer peptide was given alongside topical imiquimod. Source: peripheral blood mononuclear cells (PBMCs), taken from a glioma patient whose treatment included an IDH1 peptide vaccine. The clonotype originates from a woman aged 40 to 50 with glioma. Some clones in this sample may be carry-over from other donors' samples.

The CDR3 loop is CASRAGSRIYEQYF. The DNA of the CDR3 is TGTGCCAGCAGAGCAGGGAGTAGGATCTACGAGCAGTACTTC. This chain uses TRBV28 with TRBJ2-7, with D tentatively TRBD1 or TRBD2 (5 bases each). Trimming pared 6 bases from V and 3 bases from J, leaving 15 bases between. The CDR3 is 14 amino acids. CDR1 is MDHEN, CDR2 SYDVKM, per germline.